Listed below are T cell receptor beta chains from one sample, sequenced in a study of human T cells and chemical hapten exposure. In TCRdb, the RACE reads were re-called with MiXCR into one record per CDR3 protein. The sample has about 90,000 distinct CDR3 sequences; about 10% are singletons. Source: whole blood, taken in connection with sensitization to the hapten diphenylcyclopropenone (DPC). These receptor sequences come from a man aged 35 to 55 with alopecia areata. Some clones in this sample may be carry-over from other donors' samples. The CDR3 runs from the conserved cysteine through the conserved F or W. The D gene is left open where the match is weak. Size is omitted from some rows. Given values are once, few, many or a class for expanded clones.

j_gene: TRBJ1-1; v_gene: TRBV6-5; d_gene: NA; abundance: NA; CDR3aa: CASSRGQFNTEAFF; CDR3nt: TGTGCCAGCAGTAGAGGACAGTTTAACACTGAAGCTTTCTTT
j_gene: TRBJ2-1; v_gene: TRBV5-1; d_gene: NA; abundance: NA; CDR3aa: CASSLRPVNEQFF; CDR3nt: TGCGCCAGCAGCTTGCGGCCTGTCAATGAGCAGTTCTTC
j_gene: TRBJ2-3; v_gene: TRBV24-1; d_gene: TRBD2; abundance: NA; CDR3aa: CATSDFSSGALTDTQYF; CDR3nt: TGTGCCACCAGTGATTTCTCCAGCGGGGCCCTCACAGATACGCAGTATTTT
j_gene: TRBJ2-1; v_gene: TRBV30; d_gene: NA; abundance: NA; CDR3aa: CAWSLGQLGYNEQFF; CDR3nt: TGTGCCTGGAGCTTAGGCCAGCTGGGGTACAATGAGCAGTTCTTC
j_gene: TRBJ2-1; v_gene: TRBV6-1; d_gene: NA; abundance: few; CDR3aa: CATRAAYNEQFF; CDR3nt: TGTGCCACCCGGGCCGCCTACAATGAGCAGTTCTTC
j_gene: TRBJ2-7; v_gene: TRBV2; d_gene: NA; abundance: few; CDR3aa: CASSEAERVDRPSYEQYF; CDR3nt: TGTGCCAGCAGTGAAGCGGAACGGGTAGACAGGCCCTCCTACGAGCAGTACTTC
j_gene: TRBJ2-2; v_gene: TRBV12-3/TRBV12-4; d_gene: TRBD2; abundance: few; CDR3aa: CASRIYPKTTSENTGELFF; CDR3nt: TGTGCCAGCAGAATATATCCCAAAACGACTAGCGAGAACACCGGGGAGCTGTTTTTT
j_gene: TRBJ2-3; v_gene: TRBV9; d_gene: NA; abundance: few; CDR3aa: CASSVDDTQYF; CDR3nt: TGTGCCAGCAGCGTAGATGATACGCAGTATTTT
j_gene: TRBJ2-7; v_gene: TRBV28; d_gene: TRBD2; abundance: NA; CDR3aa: CASVGTSGTMRYEQYF; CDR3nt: TGTGCCAGCGTCGGGACTAGCGGGACGATGAGATACGAGCAGTACTTC
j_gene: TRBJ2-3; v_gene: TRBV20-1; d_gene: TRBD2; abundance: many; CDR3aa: CSAGGLAGTTDTQYF; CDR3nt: TGCAGTGCGGGGGGACTAGCGGGAACCACAGATACGCAGTATTTT
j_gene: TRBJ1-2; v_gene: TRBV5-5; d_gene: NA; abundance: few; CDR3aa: CASSVQGDYGYTF; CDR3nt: TGTGCCAGCAGTGTACAGGGTGACTATGGCTACACCTTC
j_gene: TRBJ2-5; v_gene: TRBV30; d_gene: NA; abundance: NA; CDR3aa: CAWSVQQETQYF; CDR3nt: TGTGCCTGGAGTGTCCAACAAGAGACCCAGTACTTC
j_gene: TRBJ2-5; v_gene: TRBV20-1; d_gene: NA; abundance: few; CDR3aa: CSARLPGARSPETQYF; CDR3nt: TGCAGTGCTAGGCTACCAGGGGCGAGGAGTCCAGAGACCCAGTACTTC
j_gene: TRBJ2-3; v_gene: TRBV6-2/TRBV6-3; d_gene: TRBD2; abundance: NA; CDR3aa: CASTRDYASTDTQYF; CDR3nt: TGTGCCAGCACCAGGGACTACGCCTCCACAGATACGCAGTATTTT
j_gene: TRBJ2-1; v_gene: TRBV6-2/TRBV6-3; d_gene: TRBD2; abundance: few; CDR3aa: CASSYVGGGVEQFF; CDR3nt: TGTGCCAGCAGTTACGTCGGGGGGGGTGTTGAGCAGTTCTTC
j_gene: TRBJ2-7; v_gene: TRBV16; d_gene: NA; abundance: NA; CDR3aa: CASSQRDPHEQYF; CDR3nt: TGTGCCAGCAGCCAGCGGGACCCGCACGAGCAGTACTTC
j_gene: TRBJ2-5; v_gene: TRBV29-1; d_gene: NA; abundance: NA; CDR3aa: CSVPGGAQETQYF; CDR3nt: TGCAGCGTTCCAGGGGGGGCCCAAGAGACCCAGTACTTC
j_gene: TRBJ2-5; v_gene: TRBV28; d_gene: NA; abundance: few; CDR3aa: CASSPSAASAQYF; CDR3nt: TGTGCCAGCAGTCCTTCCGCCGCCTCCGCCCAGTACTTC
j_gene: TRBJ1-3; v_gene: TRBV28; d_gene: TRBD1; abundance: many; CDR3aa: CASSPPGQGSGNTIYF; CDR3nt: TGTGCCAGCAGTCCCCCGGGACAGGGTTCTGGAAACACCATATATTTT
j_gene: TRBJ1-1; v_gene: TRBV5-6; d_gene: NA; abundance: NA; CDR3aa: CASSLATAEAFF; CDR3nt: TGTGCCAGCAGCTTGGCGACAGCCGAAGCTTTCTTT
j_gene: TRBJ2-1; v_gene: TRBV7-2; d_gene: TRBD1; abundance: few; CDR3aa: CASSADRGLYNEQFF; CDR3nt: TGTGCCAGCAGCGCGGACAGGGGTTTATACAATGAGCAGTTCTTC
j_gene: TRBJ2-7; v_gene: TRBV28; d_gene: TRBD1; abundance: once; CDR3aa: CASSLWMEWGEQGAGEQYF; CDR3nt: TGTGCCAGCAGTTTATGGATGGAATGGGGTGAACAGGGGGCCGGCGAGCAGTACTTC
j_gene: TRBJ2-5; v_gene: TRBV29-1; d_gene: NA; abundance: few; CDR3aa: CSVDAGPETQYF; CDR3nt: TGCAGCGTTGATGCGGGGCCTGAGACCCAGTACTTC
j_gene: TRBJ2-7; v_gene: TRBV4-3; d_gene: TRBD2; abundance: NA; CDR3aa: CASSERTSGDYEQYF; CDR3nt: TGCGCCAGCAGCGAGCGAACTAGCGGCGACTACGAGCAGTACTTC
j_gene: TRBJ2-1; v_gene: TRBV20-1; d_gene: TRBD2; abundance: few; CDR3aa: CSAAASGRDEQFF; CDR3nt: TGCAGTGCCGCGGCTAGCGGGAGAGATGAGCAGTTCTTC
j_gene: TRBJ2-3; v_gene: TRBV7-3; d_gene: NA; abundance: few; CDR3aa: CASSRRGTDTQYF; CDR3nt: TGTGCCAGCAGCAGGAGAGGTACAGATACGCAGTATTTT
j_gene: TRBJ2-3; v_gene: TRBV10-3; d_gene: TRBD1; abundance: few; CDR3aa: CAISPGQASTDTQYF; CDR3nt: TGTGCCATCAGCCCCGGACAGGCTAGCACAGATACGCAGTATTTT
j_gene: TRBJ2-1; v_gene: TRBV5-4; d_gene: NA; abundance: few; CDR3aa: CASSYRVFSYNEQFF; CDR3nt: TGTGCCAGCAGCTACAGGGTTTTCTCCTACAATGAGCAGTTCTTC
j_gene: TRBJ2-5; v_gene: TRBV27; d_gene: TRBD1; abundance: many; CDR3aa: CASSNGTVQETQYF; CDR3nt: TGTGCCAGCAGTAACGGGACAGTACAAGAGACCCAGTACTTC
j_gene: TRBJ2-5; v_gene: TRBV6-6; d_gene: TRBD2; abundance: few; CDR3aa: CASSTREREGRETQYF; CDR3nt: TGTGCCAGCAGTACCAGGGAGCGGGAGGGCCGAGAGACCCAGTACTTC
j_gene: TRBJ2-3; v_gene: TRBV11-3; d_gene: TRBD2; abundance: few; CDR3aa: CASSFALAGGSTDTQYF; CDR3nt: TGTGCCAGCAGCTTCGCTCTAGCGGGAGGTAGCACAGATACGCAGTATTTT
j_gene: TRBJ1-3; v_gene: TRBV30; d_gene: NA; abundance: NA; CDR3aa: CAYSPTDSRGTIYF; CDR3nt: TGTGCCTACAGCCCAACCGACAGCCGTGGCACCATATATTTT
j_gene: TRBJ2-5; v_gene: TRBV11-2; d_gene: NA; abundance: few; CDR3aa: CASSYGTETQYF; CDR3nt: TGTGCCAGCAGCTATGGAACGGAGACCCAGTACTTC
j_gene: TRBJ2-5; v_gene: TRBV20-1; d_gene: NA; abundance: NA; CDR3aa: CSARQPQETQYF; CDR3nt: TGCAGTGCCAGACAGCCCCAAGAGACCCAGTACTTC
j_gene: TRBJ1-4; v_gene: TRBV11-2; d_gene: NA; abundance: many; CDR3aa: CASSLAPGRLLFF; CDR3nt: TGTGCCAGCAGCTTAGCTCCGGGACGATTACTGTTTTTT
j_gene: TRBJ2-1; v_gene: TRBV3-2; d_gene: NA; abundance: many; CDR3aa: CASSQMGLAGVGNEQFF; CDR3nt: TGTGCCAGCAGCCAGATGGGACTAGCGGGAGTTGGCAATGAGCAGTTCTTC
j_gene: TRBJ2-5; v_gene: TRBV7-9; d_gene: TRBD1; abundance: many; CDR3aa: CASCPGQGFETQYF; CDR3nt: TGTGCCAGCTGTCCGGGACAGGGTTTTGAGACCCAGTACTTC
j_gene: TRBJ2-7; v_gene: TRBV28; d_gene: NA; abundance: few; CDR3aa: CASSLPGGGRNSYEQYF; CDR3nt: TGTGCCAGCAGTTTACCCGGGGGTGGGCGGAACTCCTACGAGCAGTACTTC
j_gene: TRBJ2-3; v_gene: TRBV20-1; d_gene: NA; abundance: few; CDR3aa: CSARDFNQGTDTQYF; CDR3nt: TGCAGTGCTAGAGATTTTAACCAGGGAACAGATACGCAGTATTTT
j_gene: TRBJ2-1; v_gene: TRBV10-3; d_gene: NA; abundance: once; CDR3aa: CAISGGSYNEQFF; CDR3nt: TGTGCCATCAGCGGGGGTTCCTACAATGAGCAGTTCTTC
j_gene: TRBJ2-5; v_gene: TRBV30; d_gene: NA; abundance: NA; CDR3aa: CAWSYGPQETQYF; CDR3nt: TGTGCCTGGAGTTATGGACCGCAAGAGACCCAGTACTTC
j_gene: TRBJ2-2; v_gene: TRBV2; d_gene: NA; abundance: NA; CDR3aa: CASRQENTGELFF; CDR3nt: TGTGCCAGCAGACAGGAAAACACCGGGGAGCTGTTTTTT
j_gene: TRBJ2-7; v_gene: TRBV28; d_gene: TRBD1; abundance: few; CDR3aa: CASRTGQGAGEQYF; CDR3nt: TGTGCCAGCAGAACGGGACAGGGGGCGGGTGAGCAGTACTTC
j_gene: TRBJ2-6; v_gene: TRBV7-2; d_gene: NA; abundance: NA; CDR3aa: CASTPTGANVLTF; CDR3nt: TGTGCCAGCACCCCTACAGGGGCCAACGTCCTGACTTTC
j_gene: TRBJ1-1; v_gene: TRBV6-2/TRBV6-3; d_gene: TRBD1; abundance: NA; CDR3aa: CASTPGQAFMNTEAFF; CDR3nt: TGTGCCAGCACGCCCGGACAGGCCTTCATGAACACTGAAGCTTTCTTT
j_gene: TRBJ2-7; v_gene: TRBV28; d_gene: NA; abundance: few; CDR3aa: CASSDTGITYEQYF; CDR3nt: TGTGCCAGCAGTGACACCGGGATCACCTACGAGCAGTACTTC
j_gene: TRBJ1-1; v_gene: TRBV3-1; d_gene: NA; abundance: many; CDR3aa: CASSPQASKGVAFF; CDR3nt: TGTGCCAGCAGCCCTCAGGCTTCGAAGGGCGTAGCTTTCTTT
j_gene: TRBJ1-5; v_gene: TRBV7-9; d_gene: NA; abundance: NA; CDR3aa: CASSPSGSNQPQHF; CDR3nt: TGTGCCAGCAGCCCTTCAGGGAGCAATCAGCCCCAGCATTTT
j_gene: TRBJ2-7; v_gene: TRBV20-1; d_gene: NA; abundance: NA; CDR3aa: CSARTPNTYEQYF; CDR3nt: TGCAGTGCTAGAACCCCCAACACGTACGAGCAGTACTTC
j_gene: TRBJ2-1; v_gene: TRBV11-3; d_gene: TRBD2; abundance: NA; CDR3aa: CASSLLLGLAGGHNEQFF; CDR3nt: TGTGCCAGCAGCTTATTGTTGGGACTAGCGGGAGGTCACAATGAGCAGTTCTTC